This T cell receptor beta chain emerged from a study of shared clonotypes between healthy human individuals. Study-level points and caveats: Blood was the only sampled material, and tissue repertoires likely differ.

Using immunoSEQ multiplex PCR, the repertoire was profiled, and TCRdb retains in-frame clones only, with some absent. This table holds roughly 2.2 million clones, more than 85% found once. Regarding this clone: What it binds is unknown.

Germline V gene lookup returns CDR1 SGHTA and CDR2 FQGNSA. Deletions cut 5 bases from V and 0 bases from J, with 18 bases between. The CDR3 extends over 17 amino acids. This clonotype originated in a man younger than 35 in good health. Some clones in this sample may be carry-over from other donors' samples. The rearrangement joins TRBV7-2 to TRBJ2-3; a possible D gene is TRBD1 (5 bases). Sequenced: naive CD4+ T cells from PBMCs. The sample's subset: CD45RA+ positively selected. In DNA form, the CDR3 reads TGTGCCAGCAGCGCCCAGAAGGGGTACGCTAGCACAGATACGCAGTATTTT. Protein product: CASSAQKGYASTDTQYF.